The T cell receptor (beta chain) described here comes from a study of shared clonotypes between healthy human individuals. Evenly divided among several immunoSEQ plates was the genomic DNA of each subset. Clones were read by immunoSEQ multiplex PCR, and TCRdb kept only the in-frame ones, dropping some. The table has approximately 530,000 clones, around 95% seen once; the top ten hold 0.064%. This CDR3 has 12 amino acids. Trimming left V 8 bases short and J 0 bases short, with 8 bases between. Looked up from germline, CDR1 is MDHEN and CDR2 is SYDVKM. Sequencing input: naive CD4+ T cells sorted from blood. Regarding subset: CD45RA+ positively selected. The V call is TRBV28, the J call TRBJ2-7, with D maybe TRBD1 (5 bases). The TCR was taken from a woman aged 25 to 45 in good health. CDR3 in DNA: TGTGCCAGCGGGGCCGCCTCCTACGAGCAGTACTTC. Amino acids: CASGAASYEQYF.